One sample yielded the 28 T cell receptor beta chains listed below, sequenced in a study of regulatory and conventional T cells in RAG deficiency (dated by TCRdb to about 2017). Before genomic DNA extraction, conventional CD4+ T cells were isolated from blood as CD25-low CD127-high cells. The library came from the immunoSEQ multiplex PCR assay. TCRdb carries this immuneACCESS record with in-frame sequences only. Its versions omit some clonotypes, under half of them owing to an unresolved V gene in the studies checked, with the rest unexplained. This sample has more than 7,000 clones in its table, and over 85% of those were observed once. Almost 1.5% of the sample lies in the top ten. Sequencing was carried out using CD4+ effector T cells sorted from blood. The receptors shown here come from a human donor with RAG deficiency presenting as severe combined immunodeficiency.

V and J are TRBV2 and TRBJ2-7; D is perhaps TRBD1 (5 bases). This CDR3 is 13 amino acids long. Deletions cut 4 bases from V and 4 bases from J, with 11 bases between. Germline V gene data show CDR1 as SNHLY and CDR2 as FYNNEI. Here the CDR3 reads CASSVGARYEQYF. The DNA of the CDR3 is TGTGCCAGCAGTGTAGGGGCCCGGTACGAGCAGTACTTC.

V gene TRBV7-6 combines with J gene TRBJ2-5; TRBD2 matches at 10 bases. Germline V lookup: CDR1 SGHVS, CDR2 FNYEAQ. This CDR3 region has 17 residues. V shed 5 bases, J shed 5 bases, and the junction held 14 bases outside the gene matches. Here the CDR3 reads CASSAKAPSGSGETQYF. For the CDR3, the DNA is TGTGCCAGCAGCGCTAAGGCCCCTAGCGGGAGCGGGGAGACCCAGTACTTC.

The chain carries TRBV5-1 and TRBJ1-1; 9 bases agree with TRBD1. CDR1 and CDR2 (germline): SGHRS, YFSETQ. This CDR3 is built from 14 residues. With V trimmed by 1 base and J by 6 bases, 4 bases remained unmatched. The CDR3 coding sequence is TGCGCCAGCAGCTTGACAGGGGGCCAGGCTGAAGCTTTCTTT. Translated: CASSLTGGQAEAFF.

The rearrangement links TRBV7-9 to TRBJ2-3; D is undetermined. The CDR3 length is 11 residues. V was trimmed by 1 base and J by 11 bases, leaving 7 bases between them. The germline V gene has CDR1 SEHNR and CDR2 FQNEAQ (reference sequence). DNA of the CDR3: TGTGCCAGCAGCTTAGGGTTGGGGCAGTATTTT. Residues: CASSLGLGQYF. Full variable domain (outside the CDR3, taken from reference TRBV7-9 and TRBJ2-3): DTGVSQNPRHKITKRGQNVTFRCDPISEHNRLYWYRQTLGQGPEFLTYFQNEAQLEKSRLLSDRFSAERPKGSFSTLEIQRTEQGDSAMYLCASSLGLGQYFGPGTRLTVL.

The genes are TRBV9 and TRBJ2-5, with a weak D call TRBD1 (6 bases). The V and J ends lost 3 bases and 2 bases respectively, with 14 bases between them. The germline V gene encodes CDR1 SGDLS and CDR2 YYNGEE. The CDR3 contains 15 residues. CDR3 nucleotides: TGTGCCAGCAGCGCCCGAGGGGGACGGCAAGAGACCCAGTACTTC. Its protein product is CASSARGGRQETQYF.

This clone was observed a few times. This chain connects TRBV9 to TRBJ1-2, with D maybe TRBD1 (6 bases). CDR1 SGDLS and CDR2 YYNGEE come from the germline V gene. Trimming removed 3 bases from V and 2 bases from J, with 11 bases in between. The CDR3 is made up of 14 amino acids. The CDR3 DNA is TGTGCCAGCAGCGCGGGGGGGCAGAACTATGGCTACACCTTC. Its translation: CASSAGGQNYGYTF.

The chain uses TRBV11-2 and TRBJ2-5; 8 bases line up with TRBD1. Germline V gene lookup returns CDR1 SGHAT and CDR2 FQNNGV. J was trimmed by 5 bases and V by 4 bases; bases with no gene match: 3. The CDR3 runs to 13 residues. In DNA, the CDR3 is TGTGCCAGCAGCTGGACAGGGAGGGAGACCCAGTACTTC. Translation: CASSWTGRETQYF.

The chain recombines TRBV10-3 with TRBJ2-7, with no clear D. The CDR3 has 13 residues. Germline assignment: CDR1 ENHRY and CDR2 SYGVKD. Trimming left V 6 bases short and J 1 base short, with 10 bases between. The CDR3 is CAISPASSYEQYF. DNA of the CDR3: TGTGCCATCAGCCCCGCCTCTTCCTACGAGCAGTACTTC.

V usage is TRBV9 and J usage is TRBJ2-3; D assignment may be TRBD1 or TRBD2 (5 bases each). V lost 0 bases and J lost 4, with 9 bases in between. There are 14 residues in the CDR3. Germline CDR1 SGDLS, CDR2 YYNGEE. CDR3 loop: CASSVAGPADTQYF. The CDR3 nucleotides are TGTGCCAGCAGCGTAGCGGGGCCCGCAGATACGCAGTATTTT.

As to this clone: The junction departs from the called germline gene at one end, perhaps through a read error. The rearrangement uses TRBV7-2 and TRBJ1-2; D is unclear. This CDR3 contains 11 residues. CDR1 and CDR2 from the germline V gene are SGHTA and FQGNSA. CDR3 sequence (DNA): TGTGCCAGCAGCTTATATACGTGGTACGCCTTC. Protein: CASSLYTWYAF.

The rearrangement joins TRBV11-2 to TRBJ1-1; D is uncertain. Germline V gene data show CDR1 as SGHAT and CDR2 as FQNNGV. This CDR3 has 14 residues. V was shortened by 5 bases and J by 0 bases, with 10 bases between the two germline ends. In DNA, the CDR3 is TGTGCCAGCAGCCGATACAGCATGAACACTGAAGCTTTCTTT. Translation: CASSRYSMNTEAFF. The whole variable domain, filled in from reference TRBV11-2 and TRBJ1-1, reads EAGVAQSPRYKIIEKRQSVAFWCNPISGHATLYWYQQILGQGPKLLIQFQNNGVVDDSQLPKDRFSAERLKGVDSTLKIQPAKLEDSAVYLCASSRYSMNTEAFFGQGTRLTVV.

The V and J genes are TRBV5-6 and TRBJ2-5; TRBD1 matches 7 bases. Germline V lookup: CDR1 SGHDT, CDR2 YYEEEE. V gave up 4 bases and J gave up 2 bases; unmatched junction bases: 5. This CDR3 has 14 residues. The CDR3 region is CASSVRQGQETQYF. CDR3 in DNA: TGTGCCAGCAGCGTGCGACAGGGACAAGAGACCCAGTACTTC.

The CDR3 nucleotides are TGTGCCAGCAGTGAGGGGCGGACTTCCTACGAGCAGTACTTC. It translates to CASSEGRTSYEQYF. The chain carries TRBV2 and TRBJ2-7; D is possibly TRBD1 or TRBD2 (5 bases each). The CDR3 spans 14 residues. From germline, CDR1 is SNHLY and CDR2 FYNNEI. V dropped 3 bases and J dropped 1 base, with 10 bases sitting between them. Drawing the rest from reference TRBV2 and TRBJ2-7, the complete variable domain is EPEVTQTPSHQVTQMGQEVILRCVPISNHLYFYWYRQILGQKVEFLVSFYNNEISEKSEIFDDQFSVERPDGSNFTLKIRSTKLEDSAMYFCASSEGRTSYEQYFGPGTRLTVT.

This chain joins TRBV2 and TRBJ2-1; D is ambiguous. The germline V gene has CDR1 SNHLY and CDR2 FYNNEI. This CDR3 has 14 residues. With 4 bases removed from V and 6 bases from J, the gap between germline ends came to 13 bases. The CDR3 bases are TGTGCCAGCAGTGGTTTGGTCCCCGGCAATGAGCAGTTCTTC. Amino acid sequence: CASSGLVPGNEQFF.

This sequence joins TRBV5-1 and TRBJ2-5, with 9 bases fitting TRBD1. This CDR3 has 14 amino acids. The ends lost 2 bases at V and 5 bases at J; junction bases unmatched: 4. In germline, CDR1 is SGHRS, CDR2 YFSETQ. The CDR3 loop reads CASSFTGGAETQYF. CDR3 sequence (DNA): TGCGCCAGCAGCTTCACAGGGGGCGCGGAGACCCAGTACTTC.

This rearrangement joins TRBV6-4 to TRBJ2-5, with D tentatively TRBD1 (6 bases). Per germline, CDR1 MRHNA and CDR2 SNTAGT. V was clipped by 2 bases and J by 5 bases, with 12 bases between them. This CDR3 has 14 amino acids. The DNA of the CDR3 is TGTGCCAGCAGTGACCATACAGGGTCGGAGACCCAGTACTTC. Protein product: CASSDHTGSETQYF.

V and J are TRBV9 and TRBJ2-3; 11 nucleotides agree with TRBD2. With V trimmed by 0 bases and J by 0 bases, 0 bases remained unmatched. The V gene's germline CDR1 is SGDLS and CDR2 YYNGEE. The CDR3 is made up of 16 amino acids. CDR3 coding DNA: TGTGCCAGCAGCGTAGGGACTAGCGGGAGCACAGATACGCAGTATTTT. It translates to CASSVGTSGSTDTQYF.

The CDR3 nucleotides read TGTGCCAGCAGCTTAGCGGCAGGGGGCAGTGGCTACACCTTC. Translating it yields CASSLAAGGSGYTF. This chain links TRBV7-2 with TRBJ1-2; 8 bases are a match to TRBD1. CDR1 is SGHTA, CDR2 FQGNSA, per germline. The trim removed 0 bases at V and 7 bases at J, leaving 4 bases unmatched. This CDR3 is 14 amino acids long.

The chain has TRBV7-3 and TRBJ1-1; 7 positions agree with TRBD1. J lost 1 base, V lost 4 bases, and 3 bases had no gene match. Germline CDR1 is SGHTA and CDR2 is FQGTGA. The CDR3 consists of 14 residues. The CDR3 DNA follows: TGTGCCAGCAGCTCCTCAGGGGGGAACACTGAAGCTTTCTTT. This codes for CASSSSGGNTEAFF.

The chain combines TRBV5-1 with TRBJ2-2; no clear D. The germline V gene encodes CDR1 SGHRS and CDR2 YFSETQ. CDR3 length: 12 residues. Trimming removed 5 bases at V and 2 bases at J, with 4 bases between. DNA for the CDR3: TGCGCCAGCAGGATCAACACCGGGGAGCTGTTTTTT. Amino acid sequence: CASRINTGELFF.

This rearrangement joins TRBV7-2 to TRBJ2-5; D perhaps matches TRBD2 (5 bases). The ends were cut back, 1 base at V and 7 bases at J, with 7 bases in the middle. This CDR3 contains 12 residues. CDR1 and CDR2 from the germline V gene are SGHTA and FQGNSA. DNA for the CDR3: TGTGCCAGCAGCTTAGACGAGGGGACCCAGTACTTC. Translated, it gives CASSLDEGTQYF.

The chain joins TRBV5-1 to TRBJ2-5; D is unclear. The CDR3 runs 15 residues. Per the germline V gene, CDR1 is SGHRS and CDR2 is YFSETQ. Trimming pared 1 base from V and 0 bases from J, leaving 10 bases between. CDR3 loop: CASSLMSMYQETQYF. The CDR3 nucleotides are TGCGCCAGCAGCTTGATGTCGATGTACCAAGAGACCCAGTACTTC.

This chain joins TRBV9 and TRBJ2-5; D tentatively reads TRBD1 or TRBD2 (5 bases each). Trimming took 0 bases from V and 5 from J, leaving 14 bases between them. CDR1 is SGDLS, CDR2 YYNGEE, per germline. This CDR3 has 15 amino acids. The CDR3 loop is CASSVGDPKGETQYF. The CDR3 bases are TGTGCCAGCAGCGTAGGGGACCCCAAGGGGGAGACCCAGTACTTC. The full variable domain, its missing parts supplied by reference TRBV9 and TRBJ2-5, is DSGVTQTPKHLITATGQRVTLRCSPRSGDLSVYWYQQSLDQGLQFLIQYYNGEERAKGNILERFSAQQFPDLHSELNLSSLELGDSALYFCASSVGDPKGETQYFGPGTRLLVL.

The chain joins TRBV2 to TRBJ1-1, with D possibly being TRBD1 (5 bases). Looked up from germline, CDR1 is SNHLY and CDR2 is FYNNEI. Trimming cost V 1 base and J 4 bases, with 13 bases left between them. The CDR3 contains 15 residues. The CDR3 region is CASSEGVRGFTEAFF. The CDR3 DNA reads TGTGCCAGCAGTGAAGGGGTCCGGGGGTTCACTGAAGCTTTCTTT.

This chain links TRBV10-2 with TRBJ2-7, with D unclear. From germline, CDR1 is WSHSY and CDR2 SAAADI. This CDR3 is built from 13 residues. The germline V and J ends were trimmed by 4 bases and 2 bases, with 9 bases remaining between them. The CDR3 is CASSGTLTYEQYF. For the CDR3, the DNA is TGCGCCAGCAGTGGGACGCTCACCTACGAGCAGTACTTC.

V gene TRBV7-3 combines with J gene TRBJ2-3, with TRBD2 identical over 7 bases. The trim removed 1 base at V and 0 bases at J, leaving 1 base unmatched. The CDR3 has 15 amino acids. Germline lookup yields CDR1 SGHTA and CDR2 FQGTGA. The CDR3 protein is CASSLRRGSTDTQYF. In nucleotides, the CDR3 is TGTGCCAGCAGCTTAAGGCGGGGGAGCACAGATACGCAGTATTTT.

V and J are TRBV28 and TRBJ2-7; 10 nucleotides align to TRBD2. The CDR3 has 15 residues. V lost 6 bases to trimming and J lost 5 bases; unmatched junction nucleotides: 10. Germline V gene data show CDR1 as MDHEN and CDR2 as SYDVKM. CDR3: CASRPDSGRPHEQYF. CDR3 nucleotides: TGTGCCAGCAGACCTGATAGCGGGAGGCCCCACGAGCAGTACTTC.

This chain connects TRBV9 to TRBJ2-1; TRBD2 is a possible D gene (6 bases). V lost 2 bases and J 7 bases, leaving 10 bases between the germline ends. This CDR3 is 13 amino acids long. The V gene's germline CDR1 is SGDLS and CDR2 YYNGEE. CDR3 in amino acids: CASSVGGRNEQFF. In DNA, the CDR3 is TGTGCCAGCAGCGTTGGGGGGAGGAATGAGCAGTTCTTC.